The next 27 T cell receptor beta chains were all read from a single sample in a study of OX40 agonist ivuxolimab in advanced cancers. The assay was immunoSEQ multiplex PCR, and TCRdb's table has in-frame clones only and misses some. The sample contains tens of thousands of clones, roughly 87% of which appear only once. Material: CD4+ or CD8+ T cells sorted from blood, obtained in a trial of the OX40 agonist ivuxolimab. All receptors come from an adult with an advanced solid tumor such as melanoma, head and neck, liver or kidney cancer.

V and J are TRBV6-6 and TRBJ1-5, with TRBD1 as a possible D gene (5 bases). CDR3 size: 14 residues. Trimming stripped 8 bases from V and 7 bases from J, with 18 bases between. Germline loops: CDR1 MNHNY, CDR2 SVGAGI (reference sequence). In nucleotides, the CDR3 is TGTGCCAGCGCCTTCAGGGAGTCGGGACAGCCCCAGCATTTT. This gives the protein CASAFRESGQPQHF.

Here the CDR3 DNA reads TGTGCCAGTAGTTTGGGACAGGGCGAAGGGGAGCTGTTTTTT. Translated: CASSLGQGEGELFF. The gene calls are TRBV19 and TRBJ2-2; 9 positions match TRBD1. The CDR3 runs to 14 residues. V was pared by 5 bases and J by 8 bases, with 6 bases of the junction left unmatched. Germline V gene data show CDR1 as LNHDA and CDR2 as SQIVND (reference sequence).

CDR3 sequence reads: CASSVHRGTEAFF. Here the CDR3 DNA reads TGTGCCAGCAGTGTTCACAGGGGCACTGAAGCTTTCTTT. The V call is TRBV6-1, the J call TRBJ1-1, with TRBD1 matching over 7 bases. CDR3 length: 13 amino acids. V lost 4 bases and J lost 4; bases outside the gene matches: 3. Germline-derived CDR1 and CDR2 are MNHNS and SASEGT.

This clone was seen once. This sequence joins TRBV19 and TRBJ2-1; TRBD2 matches at 8 bases. V lost 5 bases, J lost 11 bases, and 5 bases stayed unmatched. Germline V gene data show CDR1 as LNHDA and CDR2 as SQIVND (reference sequence). There are 12 residues in the CDR3. The CDR3 sequence: CASSEIAGKQFF. Here the CDR3 DNA reads TGTGCCAGTAGTGAAATAGCGGGGAAGCAGTTCTTC.

The chain uses TRBV4-1 and TRBJ1-1, with D perhaps TRBD1 (6 bases). The CDR3 length is 15 residues. Germline-derived CDR1 and CDR2 are MGHRA and YSYEKL. V was pared by 0 bases and J by 3 bases, with 11 bases between. The CDR3 loop reads CASSQDRGPDTEAFF. CDR3 in DNA: TGCGCCAGCAGCCAAGATCGGGGGCCCGACACTGAAGCTTTCTTT.

The chain is built from TRBV5-8 and TRBJ1-1; no reliable D call. The germline CDR1 and CDR2 sequences are SGHTS and YDEGEE. V lost 1 base and J lost 1, with 11 bases in between. The CDR3 length is 15 residues. This chain's CDR3 is CASSLQLTGNTEAFF. The CDR3 coding sequence is TGTGCCAGCAGCTTGCAGTTGACGGGGAACACTGAAGCTTTCTTT.

J is TRBJ2-1 and V is TRBV19; D remains unclear. From germline, CDR1 is LNHDA and CDR2 SQIVND (reference sequence). The CDR3 is made up of 13 amino acids. V was shortened by 0 bases and J by 4 bases, with 4 bases between the two germline ends. The CDR3 coding sequence is TGTGCCAGTAGTATAGAGCGGTACAATGAGCAGTTCTTC. It codes for CASSIERYNEQFF.

This chain joins TRBV5-1 and TRBJ2-7, with 7 positions matching TRBD2. Trimming took 4 bases from V and 4 from J; bases not matched to a gene: 8. The germline V gene has CDR1 SGHRS and CDR2 YFSETQ. This CDR3 contains 14 residues. The CDR3 loop reads CASSLRTGLYEQYF. CDR3 DNA: TGCGCCAGCAGCCTCAGGACGGGACTATACGAGCAGTACTTC.

CDR3 DNA: TGTGCCAGCAGTGGACAGGGGGGAATACGAAACACTGAAGCTTTCTTT. Translation gives CASSGQGGIRNTEAFF. V is TRBV2 and J is TRBJ1-1, with TRBD1 identical over 9 bases. CDR1 and CDR2 from the germline V gene are SNHLY and FYNNEI. CDR3 length: 16 amino acids. V lost 4 bases and J lost 2; bases outside the gene matches: 8.

The V and J genes are TRBV7-9 and TRBJ2-5; 8 positions agree with TRBD2. V dropped 5 bases and J dropped 2; count of bases not matched to a gene: 7. CDR1 SEHNR and CDR2 FQNEAQ come from the germline V gene (reference sequence). This CDR3 contains 15 residues. Here the CDR3 reads CASSLLRGEQETQYF. The CDR3 DNA is TGTGCCAGCAGCCTCCTGCGGGGGGAACAAGAGACCCAGTACTTC.

This CDR3 reads CASSKRGLQAYEQYV. The DNA of the CDR3 is TGTGCCAGCAGCAAGCGGGGGCTTCAAGCCTACGAGCAGTACGTC. This chain links TRBV5-6 with TRBJ2-7, with TRBD2 identical over 8 bases. Germline-derived CDR1 and CDR2 are SGHDT and YYEEEE. There are 15 residues in the CDR3. V shed 4 bases, J shed 2 bases, and the junction held 8 bases outside the gene matches.

This clone was seen a single time. V gene TRBV5-6 combines with J gene TRBJ1-5; no clear D. The V gene's germline CDR1 is SGHDT and CDR2 YYEEEE. V was pared by 4 bases and J by 1 base, with 12 bases between. The CDR3 runs 15 residues. Here the CDR3 DNA reads TGTGCCAGCAGCCTCGTTGGGATGAGCAATCAGCCCCAGCATTTT. Protein: CASSLVGMSNQPQHF.

J is TRBJ2-5 and V is TRBV7-9, with a tentative D call TRBD2 (6 bases). The CDR3 runs 13 residues. Germline assignment: CDR1 SEHNR and CDR2 FQNEAQ (reference sequence). With 5 bases removed from V and 7 bases from J, the gap between germline ends came to 14 bases. The CDR3 DNA reads TGTGCCAGCAGCCCCCCCCAGGGAGGGACCCAGTACTTC. Its protein is CASSPPQGGTQYF.

This chain uses TRBV7-9 with TRBJ2-1, with 7 bases fitting TRBD1. The CDR3 contains 16 residues. Germline CDR1 reads SEHNR; CDR2 reads FQNEAQ (reference sequence). V dropped 0 bases and J dropped 1; count of bases not matched to a gene: 3. CDR3 bases: TGTGCCAGCAGCTTAGCTCCGGGACAGTCCTACAATGAGCAGTTCTTC. It specifies CASSLAPGQSYNEQFF. Looking up the rest from reference TRBV7-9 and TRBJ2-1 gives the full variable domain: DTGVSQNPRHKITKRGQNVTFRCDPISEHNRLYWYRQTLGQGPEFLTYFQNEAQLEKSRLLSDRFSAERPKGSFSTLEIQRTEQGDSAMYLCASSLAPGQSYNEQFFGPGTRLTVL.

V is TRBV19 and J is TRBJ2-2; 9 bases align to TRBD2. Losses at the gene ends were 4 bases for V and 0 bases for J; bases not matched to a gene: 15. The CDR3 has 20 amino acids. Germline CDR1 LNHDA, CDR2 SQIVND (reference sequence). The CDR3 region is CASSNPPRLAGTANTGELFF. Here the CDR3 DNA reads TGTGCCAGTAGTAACCCTCCGCGCCTAGCGGGAACCGCGAACACCGGGGAGCTGTTTTTT.

The CDR3 DNA reads TGTGCCAGCTCAACACTTCCGGGACGGAGGAACACTGAAGCTTTCTTT. It yields the protein CASSTLPGRRNTEAFF. The V and J genes are TRBV18 and TRBJ1-1, with D perhaps matching TRBD1 (5 bases). Germline V gene data show CDR1 as KGHSH and CDR2 as LQKENI. With 5 bases removed from V and 1 base from J, the gap between germline ends came to 17 bases. The CDR3 extends over 16 amino acids.

The chain is built from TRBV2 and TRBJ2-3; 12 nucleotides agree with TRBD2. The ends lost 4 bases at V and 7 bases at J; junction bases unmatched: 3. Germline-derived CDR1 and CDR2 are SNHLY and FYNNEI. This CDR3 is 14 amino acids long. The CDR3 nucleotides read TGTGCCAGCAGTGGACTAGCGGGGGCTTATACGCAGTATTTT. As protein: CASSGLAGAYTQYF.

The chain recombines TRBV5-4 with TRBJ2-3; D gene ambiguous. CDR3 length: 13 residues. V was cut by 4 bases and J by 3 bases, with 9 bases left in between. The germline V gene encodes CDR1 SGHNT and CDR2 YYREEE (reference sequence). The CDR3 DNA reads as TGTGCCAGCAGCCGCGACTGGACAGATACGCAGTATTTT. This gives the protein CASSRDWTDTQYF.

J is TRBJ2-5 and V is TRBV7-9; 7 bases agree with TRBD1. The CDR3 runs 14 residues. Unmatched junction bases numbered 8, after V lost 5 bases and J lost 5 bases. Germline CDR1 is SEHNR and CDR2 is FQNEAQ (reference sequence). In nucleotides, the CDR3 is TGTGCCAGCAGCCTCGACAGGGTAGGGGAGACCCAGTACTTC. It is translated as CASSLDRVGETQYF.

This chain links TRBV29-1 with TRBJ1-1; TRBD1 matches 9 bases. J was trimmed by 0 bases and V by 3 bases; bases with no gene match: 5. Germline V gene sequence: CDR1 SQVTM, CDR2 ANQGSEA. The CDR3 contains 15 residues. CDR3 protein: CSVETGGRMNTEAFF. The CDR3, as DNA: TGCAGCGTTGAGACAGGGGGTCGAATGAACACTGAAGCTTTCTTT. Full variable domain (remainder filled in from reference TRBV29-1 and TRBJ1-1): SAVISQKPSRDICQRGTSLTIQCQVDSQVTMMFWYRQQPGQSLTLIATANQGSEATYESGFVIDKFPISRPNLTFSTLTVSNMSPEDSSIYLCSVETGGRMNTEAFFGQGTRLTVV.

J is TRBJ1-5 and V is TRBV6-5, with unresolved D. V dropped 2 bases and J dropped 1 base, with 9 bases sitting between them. The length of the CDR3 is 15 residues. Germline V gene sequence: CDR1 MNHEY, CDR2 SVGAGI. CDR3 residues: CASSYRAYSNQPQHF. The CDR3 DNA is TGTGCCAGCAGTTACCGGGCCTACAGCAATCAGCCCCAGCATTTT.

The chain couples TRBV10-3 to TRBJ1-1; TRBD1 aligns across 10 bases. Germline CDR1 is ENHRY and CDR2 is SYGVKD. This CDR3 contains 14 residues. V gave up 8 bases and J gave up 4 bases; unmatched junction bases: 7. DNA for the CDR3: TGTGCCATCGGGGGGACAGGGGTGGGCACTGAAGCTTTCTTT. Translated, it gives CAIGGTGVGTEAFF.

This clone was detected once. The rearrangement links TRBV6-6 to TRBJ1-5; 9 bases agree with TRBD1. V dropped 6 bases and J dropped 1; count of bases not matched to a gene: 4. Germline CDR1 reads MNHNY; CDR2 reads SVGAGI (reference sequence). The CDR3 spans 15 residues. CDR3 DNA: TGTGCCAGCAGCCGTGGGACAGGGAGCAATCAGCCCCAGCATTTT. Protein product: CASSRGTGSNQPQHF.

This chain uses TRBV5-1 with TRBJ2-7, with 7 bases lining up with TRBD1. Per the germline V gene, CDR1 is SGHRS and CDR2 is YFSETQ. The CDR3 length is 16 residues. The ends lost 4 bases at V and 7 bases at J; junction bases unmatched: 17. This chain's CDR3 is CASSTAGTESVSEQYF. The CDR3 nucleotides are TGCGCCAGCAGCACCGCCGGGACAGAATCCGTTAGTGAGCAGTACTTC.

V is TRBV6-5 and J is TRBJ1-6; TRBD1 agrees at 7 bases. The length of the CDR3 is 14 residues. The ends lost 6 bases at V and 5 bases at J; junction bases unmatched: 4. Looked up from germline, CDR1 is MNHEY and CDR2 is SVGAGI. CDR3 amino acids: CASSRQGNNSPLHF. Here the CDR3 DNA reads TGTGCCAGCAGCCGACAGGGTAATAATTCACCCCTCCACTTT.

The rearrangement links TRBV12-5 to TRBJ2-7; TRBD1 matches at 8 bases. CDR1 and CDR2 (germline): LGHNT, FRNRAP. V dropped 4 bases and J dropped 7; count of bases not matched to a gene: 15. The CDR3 covers 16 residues. The CDR3: CASGSPPGQAVGEQYF. The CDR3 DNA sequence: TGTGCTAGTGGTTCCCCCCCGGGACAGGCGGTGGGGGAGCAGTACTTC.

The chain is built from TRBV10-3 and TRBJ1-1; TRBD1 aligns across 12 bases. After removal of 7 bases from V and 4 bases from J, the junction contained 10 bases not matched to a gene. The CDR3 totals 16 residues. CDR1 is ENHRY, CDR2 SYGVKD, per germline. The CDR3 sequence: CAITPGDRGPRTEAFF. In nucleotides, the CDR3 is TGTGCCATCACCCCAGGGGACAGGGGGCCGCGCACTGAAGCTTTCTTT.